This TCR beta chain appears in the sequencing data of a study of T cell repertoires in ileal Crohn's disease. Study overall: Less than 45% were active smokers at surgery; median disease duration was around 8 years. TCRB immunosequencing input was five hundred nanograms of biopsy DNA per sample.

Data came from immunoSEQ multiplex PCR; TCRdb stores just in-frame clones and leaves some out. The repertoire holds about 610 clones, 85% seen once, with more than 15% in the top ten. Time point in this sample: inflamed ileum from the surgical specimen. The V and J ends lost 2 bases and 8 bases, in that order; junction bases with no gene match: 8. The CDR3 spans 15 residues. Germline V gene data show CDR1 as MNHNS and CDR2 as SASEGT. The rearrangement links TRBV6-1 to TRBJ2-1, with 8 bases identical to TRBD2. The sequenced sample was ileal tissue. The sequence came from an adult with Crohn's disease. This CDR3 reads CASSEMAGGGHEQFF. CDR3 DNA sequence: TGTGCCAGCAGTGAAATGGCGGGAGGTGGGCATGAGCAGTTCTTC.